This entry lists 26 T cell receptor beta chains sequenced from one sample in a study of cytomegalovirus exposure and HLA in healthy donors. PCR was performed using 60 Vbeta and 13 Jbeta primers. Sequencing used immunoSEQ multiplex PCR; TCRdb keeps in-frame clones, though not all of them. This table has 120,000 or so clones, roughly 85% appearing once. The sequenced material came from PBMCs. These receptors were collected from a woman aged 40 to 50 in good health and CMV-seropositive.

CDR3 in DNA: TGTGCCAGCAGTTTCTCTTGGGGGGGCCGCGAGCAGTACTTC. Its translation is CASSFSWGGREQYF. This chain links TRBV28 with TRBJ2-7; maybe TRBD2 (7 bases). CDR1 MDHEN and CDR2 SYDVKM come from the germline V gene. The CDR3 has 14 residues. The ends were cut back, 3 bases at V and 6 bases at J, with 15 bases in the middle. Together with reference TRBV28 and TRBJ2-7, the CDR3 gives the full variable domain: DVKVTQSSRYLVKRTGEKVFLECVQDMDHENMFWYRQDPGLGLRLIYFSYDVKMKEKGDIPEGYSVSREKKERFSLILESASTNQTSMYLCASSFSWGGREQYFGPGTRLTVT.

The genes are TRBV5-4 and TRBJ2-1, with TRBD2 matching over 7 bases. The CDR3 has 15 amino acids. The ends lost 4 bases at V and 10 bases at J; junction bases unmatched: 14. Germline-derived CDR1 and CDR2 are SGHNT and YYREEE (reference sequence). The CDR3 loop is CASSRERDWGREQFF. As DNA, the CDR3 is TGTGCCAGCAGCAGAGAGCGGGATTGGGGGAGGGAGCAGTTCTTC.

This chain joins TRBV4-3 and TRBJ2-5, with 10 bases that match TRBD2. In germline, CDR1 is LGHNA, CDR2 YSLEER. V was pared by 4 bases and J by 2 bases, with 7 bases of the junction left unmatched. The CDR3 extends over 16 amino acids. CDR3 DNA sequence: TGCGCCAGCAGCCCCATGAAGCGGGAGGGGCAAGAGACCCAGTACTTC. The encoded protein is CASSPMKREGQETQYF.

The chain links TRBV11-3 to TRBJ2-3, with D perhaps TRBD1 (6 bases). Trimming stripped 6 bases from V and 4 bases from J, with 8 bases between. CDR1 SGHNT and CDR2 YENEEA come from the germline V gene. The length of the CDR3 is 12 residues. CDR3 sequence (DNA): TGTGCCAGCAGTACAGGGCCAGATACGCAGTATTTT. It codes for CASSTGPDTQYF.

The chain links TRBV5-6 to TRBJ2-6, with a weak D call TRBD2 (6 bases). V gave up 1 base and J gave up 3 bases, with 14 bases separating them. The CDR3 extends over 17 amino acids. Germline-derived CDR1 and CDR2 are SGHDT and YYEEEE. DNA of the CDR3: TGTGCCAGCAGCTTGCTAGCGCCCTCCGATGGGGCCAACGTCCTGACTTTC. Translating gives CASSLLAPSDGANVLTF. The full variable domain, rest sourced from reference TRBV5-6 and TRBJ2-6, is DAGVTQSPTHLIKTRGQQVTLRCSPKSGHDTVSWYQQALGQGPQFIFQYYEEEERQRGNFPDRFSGHQFPNYSSELNVNALLLGDSALYLCASSLLAPSDGANVLTFGAGSRLTVL.

This chain joins TRBV28 and TRBJ1-4; tentative D call: TRBD1 (5 bases). This CDR3 is 16 amino acids long. Trimming shortened V by 3 bases and J by 0 bases, and 11 bases separated the two germline ends. The germline gives CDR1 MDHEN, CDR2 SYDVKM. This chain's CDR3 is CASSFAGVPTNEKLFF. As DNA, the CDR3 is TGTGCCAGCAGTTTCGCGGGGGTGCCAACTAATGAAAAACTGTTTTTT.

This clone is a singleton in its sample. J is TRBJ2-3 and V is TRBV7-2; no firm D call. Trimming pared 6 bases from V and 0 bases from J, leaving 10 bases between. CDR1 is SGHTA and CDR2 is FQGNSA in the germline V gene. This CDR3 is built from 14 residues. DNA of the CDR3: TGTGCCAGCAGAGCAATGTCTAGCACAGATACGCAGTATTTT. This sequence encodes CASRAMSSTDTQYF.

The chain carries TRBV25-1 and TRBJ2-3; a possible D gene is TRBD2 (6 bases). V lost 3 bases and J 0 bases, leaving 13 bases between the germline ends. The CDR3 runs 16 residues. Looked up from germline, CDR1 is MGHDK and CDR2 is SYGVNS. CDR3 coding DNA: TGTGCCAGCAGTGATCGGGCTAGCGAGAGCACAGATACGCAGTATTTT. It yields the protein CASSDRASESTDTQYF.

This chain links TRBV19 with TRBJ2-7; no firm D call. This CDR3 comprises 17 residues. Germline-derived CDR1 and CDR2 are LNHDA and SQIVND (reference sequence). Trimming pared 3 bases from V and 0 bases from J, leaving 18 bases between. CDR3 bases: TGTGCCAGTAGTATCGGCGGTCTTCCGGAACACTCCTACGAGCAGTACTTC. Translation: CASSIGGLPEHSYEQYF.

The chain couples TRBV9 to TRBJ2-2, with 9 bases fitting TRBD1. The CDR3 is made up of 17 amino acids. V lost 0 bases and J lost 5; bases outside the gene matches: 8. The V gene's germline CDR1 is SGDLS and CDR2 YYNGEE. In nucleotides, the CDR3 is TGTGCCAGCAGCGTAGTGTCGGGACAGGGCTTTACCGGGGAGCTGTTTTTT. Translation gives CASSVVSGQGFTGELFF.

This clone showed up just a few times. This chain connects TRBV9 to TRBJ2-5; no firm D call. The J call is doubtful: the DNA matches TRBJ2-7 better. The CDR3 contains 16 residues. The V gene's germline CDR1 is SGDLS and CDR2 YYNGEE. CDR3 amino acids: CASSAPAGSNSYEQYF. Written as DNA, the CDR3 is TGTGCCAGCAGCGCACCGGCCGGGTCCAACTCCTACGAGCAGTACTTC.

The chain couples TRBV2 to TRBJ2-1, with TRBD2 matching over 9 bases. CDR1 and CDR2 (germline): SNHLY, FYNNEI. The CDR3 loop spans 16 amino acids. V gave up 6 bases and J gave up 4 bases; unmatched junction bases: 10. CDR3 bases: TGTGCCAGCAGCCTCAGGACTAGCGAGTATTACAATGAGCAGTTCTTC. The encoded protein is CASSLRTSEYYNEQFF.

The CDR3 DNA is TGTGCCAGCAGTTACACCCTACAGGGGTCCGGGGAGCTGTTTTTT. This gives the protein CASSYTLQGSGELFF. The gene calls are TRBV6-5 and TRBJ2-2; 7 nucleotides line up with TRBD1. Germline lookup yields CDR1 MNHEY and CDR2 SVGAGI. The J segment lost 6 bases and the V segment lost 2 bases, leaving 6 bases of the junction unmatched. The CDR3 length is 15 residues.

The V call is TRBV7-6, the J call TRBJ1-5, with TRBD1 identical over 11 bases. V shed 1 base and J 6 bases; nucleotides not matched to a gene: 2. The CDR3 consists of 15 residues. Germline V CDR1 and CDR2: SGHVS, FNYEAQ. The CDR3 reads CASSLGGTGGQPQHF. The CDR3 DNA follows: TGTGCCAGCAGCTTAGGGGGGACAGGGGGTCAGCCCCAGCATTTT.

The chain is built from TRBV2 and TRBJ2-1, with 8 bases matching TRBD2. The CDR3 spans 15 residues. The V gene end was trimmed by 0 bases and the J gene end by 7 bases; junction bases not matched to a gene: 5. Germline V gene data show CDR1 as SNHLY and CDR2 as FYNNEI. This chain's CDR3 is CASSEAWTSLNEQFF. CDR3 DNA: TGTGCCAGCAGTGAAGCTTGGACTAGCTTAAATGAGCAGTTCTTC.

The chain combines TRBV6-4 with TRBJ2-3; 12 nucleotides line up with TRBD2. Germline V gene data show CDR1 as MRHNA and CDR2 as SNTAGT. The CDR3 is 15 amino acids. J was trimmed by 0 bases and V by 6 bases; bases with no gene match: 1. CDR3 protein: CASSLAGGSTDTQYF. The DNA of the CDR3 is TGTGCCAGCAGCCTAGCGGGAGGGAGCACAGATACGCAGTATTTT.

This rearrangement joins TRBV9 to TRBJ2-1; 8 bases align to TRBD2. The J segment lost 0 bases and the V segment lost 2 bases, leaving 1 base of the junction unmatched. CDR3 length: 15 residues. Germline V gene data show CDR1 as SGDLS and CDR2 as YYNGEE. The CDR3, as DNA: TGTGCCAGCAGCGTTAGCGGGGCCTCCTACAATGAGCAGTTCTTC. It codes for CASSVSGASYNEQFF.

The rearrangement uses TRBV5-1 and TRBJ2-2; 7 bases are a match to TRBD2. Trimming cost V 3 bases and J 6 bases; bases outside gene matches: 14. The CDR3 runs 17 residues. Germline V lookup: CDR1 SGHRS, CDR2 YFSETQ. CDR3: CASSSLFGGVDPGELFF. CDR3 coding DNA: TGCGCCAGCAGCTCCCTCTTTGGGGGGGTCGACCCCGGGGAGCTGTTTTTT. Together with reference TRBV5-1 and TRBJ2-2, the CDR3 gives the full variable domain: KAGVTQTPRYLIKTRGQQVTLSCSPISGHRSVSWYQQTPGQGLQFLFEYFSETQRNKGNFPGRFSGRQFSNSRSEMNVSTLELGDSALYLCASSSLFGGVDPGELFFGEGSRLTVL.

The chain is built from TRBV20-1 and TRBJ2-4, with TRBD2 matching 8 bases. The junction had 3 bases not matched to a gene; V was cut back by 1 base and J by 16 bases. Germline CDR1 is DFQATT and CDR2 is SNEGSKA (reference sequence). There are 10 residues in the CDR3. CDR3 region: CSARALAGYF. DNA for the CDR3: TGCAGTGCTAGAGCTCTAGCGGGCTACTTC.

The chain couples TRBV28 to TRBJ2-7; TRBD2 matches 13 bases. J was trimmed by 3 bases and V by 10 bases; bases with no gene match: 12. The CDR3 totals 16 residues. The germline V gene has CDR1 MDHEN and CDR2 SYDVKM. The CDR3 coding sequence is TGTGCCACCTCCACGACTAGCGGGAGGAGGCACTACGAGCAGTACTTC. This sequence encodes CATSTTSGRRHYEQYF.

In this sample, this clone turned up once. The chain couples TRBV7-8 to TRBJ2-7, with TRBD2 as a possible D gene (6 bases). Trimming took 1 base from V and 7 from J, leaving 20 bases between them. Germline loops: CDR1 SGHVS, CDR2 FQNEAQ. The CDR3 contains 16 residues. The DNA of the CDR3 is TGTGCCAGCAGCTTAGGACGGGGGAGATTAGCAAGGGAGCAGTACTTC. Translated, it gives CASSLGRGRLAREQYF. The full variable domain, with the rest looked up from reference TRBV7-8 and TRBJ2-7, is GAGVSQSPRYKVAKRGQDVALRCDPISGHVSLFWYQQALGQGPEFLTYFQNEAQLDKSGLPSDRFFAERPEGSVSTLKIQRTQQEDSAVYLCASSLGRGRLAREQYFGPGTRLTVT.

This chain uses TRBV20-1 with TRBJ2-7, with D tentatively TRBD1 (6 bases). CDR3 length equals 10 residues. Germline CDR1 DFQATT, CDR2 SNEGSKA (reference sequence). The V and J ends lost 3 bases and 6 bases respectively, with 6 bases between them. Written as DNA, the CDR3 is TGCAGTGCTAGGGACAGCGAGCAGTACTTC. Its protein product is CSARDSEQYF.

The chain is built from TRBV27 and TRBJ1-2; 7 bases are shared with TRBD1. Germline lookup yields CDR1 MNHEY and CDR2 SMNVEV (reference sequence). The length of the CDR3 is 17 residues. With V trimmed by 4 bases and J by 0 bases, 11 bases remained unmatched. The chain's CDR3 is CASSSPPRQGANYGYTF. For the CDR3, the DNA is TGTGCCAGCAGTTCTCCACCCCGACAGGGAGCTAACTATGGCTACACCTTC.

This chain uses TRBV28 with TRBJ2-2, with TRBD2 matching 8 bases. CDR3 length: 14 amino acids. Germline V gene lookup returns CDR1 MDHEN and CDR2 SYDVKM. After removal of 6 bases from V and 5 bases from J, the junction contained 5 bases not matched to a gene. The CDR3: CASSLAGRTGELFF. The CDR3 DNA follows: TGTGCCAGCAGCCTAGCGGGCCGGACCGGGGAGCTGTTTTTT.

This clone was seen only a few times. The CDR3 reads CATSAGQADEAFF. CDR3 coding DNA: TGTGCCACCAGCGCCGGACAGGCAGATGAAGCTTTCTTT. The chain has TRBV15 and TRBJ1-1, with 7 bases aligning to TRBD1. The junction had 7 bases not matched to a gene; V was cut back by 5 bases and J by 7 bases. CDR3 size: 13 residues. Germline V gene sequence: CDR1 LNHNV, CDR2 YYDKDF (reference sequence).

The genes are TRBV28 and TRBJ2-5; D unclear. The germline V and J ends were trimmed by 3 bases and 2 bases, with 7 bases remaining between them. Germline assignment: CDR1 MDHEN and CDR2 SYDVKM. The CDR3 extends over 13 amino acids. DNA for the CDR3: TGTGCCAGCAGTTTTTCGCGGCAAGAGACCCAGTACTTC. It translates to CASSFSRQETQYF.